The rows below give T cell receptor beta chains drawn from one sample of a study of shared clonotypes between healthy human individuals. Assay used: immunoSEQ multiplex PCR; TCRdb lists only in-frame clones, some missing. The sample shows about 1 million clones, about 76% of them seen only once. Source material: memory CD4+ T cells sorted from blood. These receptor sequences come from a man between 18 and 35 years old in good health. The CDR3 runs from the conserved cysteine through the conserved F or W. A D gene is named only where the DNA matches it firmly. Only part of the rows carry a size: once, few, many, or a class if the clone is expanded.

CDR3 DNA	CDR3 protein	V gene	clone size	D gene	J gene
TGTGCCAGCAGTTACCCTGACGGCCGCAAGGGGACCCAGTACTTC	CASSYPDGRKGTQYF	TRBV6-6	-	-	TRBJ2-5
TGTGCCAGCAGCTTAGATCGGACTAGCGGATCCTACAATGAGCAGTTCTTC	CASSLDRTSGSYNEQFF	TRBV7-2	-	TRBD2	TRBJ2-1
TGTGCCAGCAGCACGCCCACAGGGGGCACTGAAGCTTTCTTT	CASSTPTGGTEAFF	TRBV5-4	-	TRBD1	TRBJ1-1
TGTGCCAGCAGCCAGGACAGGGGTAATTCACCCCTCCACTTT	CASSQDRGNSPLHF	TRBV5-6	-	TRBD1	TRBJ1-6
TGCGCCAGCAGCCAGGGACAGGCCTTAAGGGATTCACCCCTCCACTTT	CASSQGQALRDSPLHF	TRBV5-1	-	TRBD1	TRBJ1-6
TGTGCCAGCAGGACCGGACTAGCGGGGGGGGATGAGCAGTTCTTC	CASRTGLAGGDEQFF	TRBV6-6	-	TRBD2	TRBJ2-1
TGCAGCGTTGAGCAGCCGGAGACCCAGTACTTC	CSVEQPETQYF	TRBV29-1	few	-	TRBJ2-5
TGCGCCAGCAGCTCAATAGCGGGGGGAGCCGGGGAGCTGTTTTTT	CASSSIAGGAGELFF	TRBV5-1	-	TRBD2	TRBJ2-2
TGTGCCACCAGCCCTAAAAGGGTTTATGGCTACACCTTC	CATSPKRVYGYTF	TRBV15	-	-	TRBJ1-2
TGCGCCAGCAGCCAAGGGGCGGGAGGGCCGCCAGATACGCAGTATTTT	CASSQGAGGPPDTQYF	TRBV4-3	-	TRBD2	TRBJ2-3
TGTGCCAGTAGTATAGTGAGCAGCTCTGGGGCCAACGTCCTGACTTTC	CASSIVSSSGANVLTF	TRBV19	few	-	TRBJ2-6
TGCGCCAGCAGCAACAGGAACACCGGGGAGCTGTTTTTT	CASSNRNTGELFF	TRBV5-1	-	-	TRBJ2-2
TGTGCCAGCAGCGTAGTTCCAGGCCGCGAGCAGTTCTTC	CASSVVPGREQFF	TRBV9	-	-	TRBJ2-1
TGTGCCAGCAGTGGGAAGGGTCTGGGAGGCACTGAAGCTTTCTTT	CASSGKGLGGTEAFF	TRBV6-1	-	-	TRBJ1-1
TGTGCCAGCAGTGAAGGCGGGCCCCTAGACTATGGCTACACCTTC	CASSEGGPLDYGYTF	TRBV28	-	-	TRBJ1-2
TGTGCCAGCAGTTACTTGGGGGGTGAGCATTTT	CASSYLGGEHF	TRBV6-6	-	-	TRBJ1-5
TGTGCCAGCAGCCGCCCCCGGGACGGTCAGTCCTATAATTCACCCCTCCACTTT	CASSRPRDGQSYNSPLHF	TRBV5-6	-	-	TRBJ1-6
TGTGCCAGCAAAGGACAGCGTAGCTCCTACGAGCAGTACTTC	CASKGQRSSYEQYF	TRBV2	once	-	TRBJ2-7
TGTGCCAGCAGCGCCGGACAGGGATACGGGTCCTACGAGCAGTACTTC	CASSAGQGYGSYEQYF	TRBV9	-	TRBD1	TRBJ2-7
TGTGCCAGCAGTGCCCGGGACAGTGCGTTCTCCTATAATTCACCCCTCCACTTT	CASSARDSAFSYNSPLHF	TRBV2	-	TRBD1	TRBJ1-6
TGTGCCAGCAGCTTAGGGGGTCTTGCGACCCAGTACTTC	CASSLGGLATQYF	TRBV7-2	-	-	TRBJ2-5
TGTGCCAGCTCACCACCGTCGAGGGAGAACACTGAAGCTTTCTTT	CASSPPSRENTEAFF	TRBV18	many	-	TRBJ1-1
TGTGCCAGCAGCTTAAGTAACAGGTTGGATGTGTACGAGCAGTACTTC	CASSLSNRLDVYEQYF	TRBV7-2	-	-	TRBJ2-7
TGTGCCAGTAGGACGGGACTGACGGATCAGCCCCAGCATTTT	CASRTGLTDQPQHF	TRBV19	-	-	TRBJ1-5
TGTGCCAGCAGCTTAGGGAGGTTTGGTGAAAAACTGTTTTTT	CASSLGRFGEKLFF	TRBV7-8	-	-	TRBJ1-4
TGTGCCAGCAGCCCCCGGGGCGGTCCCTACGAGCAGTACTTC	CASSPRGGPYEQYF	TRBV11-1	once	-	TRBJ2-7
TGTGCCAGCAGCTTAGGGCCTAGCGGATTCTCCTACGAGCAGTACTTC	CASSLGPSGFSYEQYF	TRBV7-2	-	TRBD2	TRBJ2-7
TGTGCCAGCAGCGGAGGGGCTAGCGGGAGGGAAGAGACCCAGTACTTC	CASSGGASGREETQYF	TRBV9	-	TRBD2	TRBJ2-5
TGCGCCAGCAGTTCCCAGGGGCACGATGGCTACACCTTC	CASSSQGHDGYTF	TRBV5-1	few	-	TRBJ1-2
TGCGCCAGCAGCCAGCGGCTCCAACAAGAGACCCAGTACTTC	CASSQRLQQETQYF	TRBV5-1	-	-	TRBJ2-5
TGTGCTAGTGGTCCGACTAGCGGGGGGCTCTACGAGCAGTACTTC	CASGPTSGGLYEQYF	TRBV12-5	-	TRBD2	TRBJ2-7
TGTGCCAGTAGTTCTAGCGGGAGAAACACCGGGGAGCTGTTTTTT	CASSSSGRNTGELFF	TRBV19	-	TRBD2	TRBJ2-2
TGTGCCAGCAGTGGTCCAGGGGCGGTCGGGGAGCTGTTTTTT	CASSGPGAVGELFF	TRBV2	once	-	TRBJ2-2